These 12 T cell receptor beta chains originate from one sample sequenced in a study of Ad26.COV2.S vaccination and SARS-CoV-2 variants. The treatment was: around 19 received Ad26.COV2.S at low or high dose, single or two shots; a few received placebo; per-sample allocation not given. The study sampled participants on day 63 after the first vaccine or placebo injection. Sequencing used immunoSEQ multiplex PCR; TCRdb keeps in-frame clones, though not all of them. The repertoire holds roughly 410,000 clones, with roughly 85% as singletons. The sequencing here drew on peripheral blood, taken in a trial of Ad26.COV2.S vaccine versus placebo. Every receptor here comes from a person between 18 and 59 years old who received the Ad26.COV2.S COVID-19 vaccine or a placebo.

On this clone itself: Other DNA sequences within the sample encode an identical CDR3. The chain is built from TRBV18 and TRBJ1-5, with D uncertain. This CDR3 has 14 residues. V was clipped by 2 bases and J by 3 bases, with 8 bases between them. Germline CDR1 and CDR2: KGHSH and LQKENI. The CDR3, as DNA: TGTGCCAGCTCACCAGGGATTTCCAATCAGCCCCAGCATTTT. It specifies CASSPGISNQPQHF.

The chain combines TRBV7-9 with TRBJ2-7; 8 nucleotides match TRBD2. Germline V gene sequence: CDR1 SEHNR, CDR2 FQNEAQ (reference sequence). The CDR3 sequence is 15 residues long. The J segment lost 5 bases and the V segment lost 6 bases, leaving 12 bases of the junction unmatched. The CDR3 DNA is TGTGCCAGCAGTGATAGAGCGGGAGCTCTGGACGAGCAGTACTTC. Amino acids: CASSDRAGALDEQYF.

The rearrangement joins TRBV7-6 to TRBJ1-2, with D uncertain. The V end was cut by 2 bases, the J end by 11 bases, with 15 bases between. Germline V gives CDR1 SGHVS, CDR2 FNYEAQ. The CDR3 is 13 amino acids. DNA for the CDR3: TGTGCCAGCAGCTTAACCGCTCTTTCGGTATACACCTTC. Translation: CASSLTALSVYTF.

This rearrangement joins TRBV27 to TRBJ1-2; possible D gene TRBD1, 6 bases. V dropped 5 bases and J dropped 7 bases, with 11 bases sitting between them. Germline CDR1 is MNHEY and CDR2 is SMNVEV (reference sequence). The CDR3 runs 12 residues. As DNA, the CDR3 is TGTGCCAGCAGTCGAGACAGGAGTGGCTACACCTTC. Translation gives CASSRDRSGYTF.

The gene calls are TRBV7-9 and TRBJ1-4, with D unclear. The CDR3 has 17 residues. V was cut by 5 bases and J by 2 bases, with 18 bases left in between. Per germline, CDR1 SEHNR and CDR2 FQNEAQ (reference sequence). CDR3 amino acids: CASSLRSGIATNEKLFF. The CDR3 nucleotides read TGTGCCAGCAGCCTCCGATCAGGCATAGCGACTAATGAAAAACTGTTTTTT.

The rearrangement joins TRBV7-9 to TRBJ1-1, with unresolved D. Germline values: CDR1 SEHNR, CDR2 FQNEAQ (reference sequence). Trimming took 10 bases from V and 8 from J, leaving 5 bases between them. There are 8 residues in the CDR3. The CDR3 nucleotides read TGTGCCACTGGAGAAGCTTTCTTT. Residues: CATGEAFF. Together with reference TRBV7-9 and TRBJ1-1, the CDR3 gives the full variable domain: DTGVSQNPRHKITKRGQNVTFRCDPISEHNRLYWYRQTLGQGPEFLTYFQNEAQLEKSRLLSDRFSAERPKGSFSTLEIQRTEQGDSAMYLCATGEAFFGQGTRLTVV.

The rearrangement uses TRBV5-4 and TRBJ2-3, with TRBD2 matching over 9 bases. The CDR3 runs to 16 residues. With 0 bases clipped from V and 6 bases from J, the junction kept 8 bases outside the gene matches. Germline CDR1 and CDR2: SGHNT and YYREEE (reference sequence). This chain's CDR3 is CASSLGGLAMADTQYF. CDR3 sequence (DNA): TGTGCCAGCAGCTTGGGGGGACTAGCCATGGCGGATACGCAGTATTTT.

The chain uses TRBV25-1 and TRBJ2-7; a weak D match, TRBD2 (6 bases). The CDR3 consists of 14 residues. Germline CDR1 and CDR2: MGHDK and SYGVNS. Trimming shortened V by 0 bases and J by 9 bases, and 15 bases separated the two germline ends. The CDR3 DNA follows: TGTGCCAGCAGTGAATATCGATCGGTCGGGGGGCAGTACTTC. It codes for CASSEYRSVGGQYF.

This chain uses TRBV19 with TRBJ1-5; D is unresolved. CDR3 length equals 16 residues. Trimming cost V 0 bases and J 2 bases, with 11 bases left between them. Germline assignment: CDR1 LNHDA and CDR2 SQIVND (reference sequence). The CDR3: CASSIDRIKGNQPQHF. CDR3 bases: TGTGCCAGTAGTATAGATAGGATTAAGGGCAATCAGCCCCAGCATTTT.

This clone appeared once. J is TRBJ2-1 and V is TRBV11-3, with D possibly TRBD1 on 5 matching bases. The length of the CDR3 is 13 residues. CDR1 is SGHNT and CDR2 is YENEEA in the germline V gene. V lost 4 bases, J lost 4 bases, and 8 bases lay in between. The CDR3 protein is CASSYQGYNEQFF. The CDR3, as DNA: TGTGCCAGCAGCTACCAGGGTTACAATGAGCAGTTCTTC.

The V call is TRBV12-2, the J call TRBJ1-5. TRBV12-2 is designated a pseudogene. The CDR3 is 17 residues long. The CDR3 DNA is TGTGCAAGCCGATACCACTCGTATGAGACGGGAAATCAGCCCCAGCATTTT. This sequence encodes CASRYHSYETGNQPQHF.

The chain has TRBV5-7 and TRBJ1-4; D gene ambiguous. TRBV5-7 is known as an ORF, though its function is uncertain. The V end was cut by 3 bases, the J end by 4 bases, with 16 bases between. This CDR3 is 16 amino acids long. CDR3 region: CASSCGRLRYNEKLFF. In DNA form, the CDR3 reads TGTGCCAGCAGCTGTGGACGCCTGAGATATAATGAAAAACTGTTTTTT.